This T cell receptor beta chain was identified in a study of T cell changes during pregnancy in multiple sclerosis (dated by TCRdb to the late 2010s). Background for the entire study: Changes in the T cell repertoire over the course of pregnancy were examined in this study in women with multiple sclerosis.

With respect to this clone: Which antigen it targets is not known. Per-base quality was not reported, and no clone a single base away is much larger than it.

Receptor amplification or capture employed the immunoSEQ multiplex PCR assay. The clones in this table, taken by TCRdb from immuneACCESS, are in-frame only. Not every clone is retained; where verified, under half of the shortfall comes from an unresolved V gene, and the cause of the rest is unknown. The sample table contains approximately 100,000 clones; only one count was recorded for over 85% of them. The ten largest clonotypes hold 1.2% of the sample. The germline V and J ends show losses of 0 bases and 0 bases respectively, and no gene match explains 8 bases of the junction. CDR1 and CDR2 are drawn from the germline V gene: SGHRS, YFSETQ. The CDR3 starts with the cysteine, ends with the phenylalanine, and has 18 residues. This entry keeps only the CDR3 DNA: 54 bases, framed from base 1.

The sample in question was peripheral blood, obtained in the second trimester of pregnancy. This clonotype originated in a female donor with multiple sclerosis, enrolled in a pregnancy study. This sequence uses TRBV5-1 and TRBJ2-1, and TRBD1 aligns with 8 junction nucleotides. The sequence in DNA is TGCGCCAGCAGCTTGGGAGACAGGGGCCTCAGCTCCTACAATGAGCAGTTCTTC. Translated, this is CASSLGDRGLSSYNEQFF. When the CDR3 is completed using the reference TRBV5-1 and TRBJ2-1 genes on either side, the full variable domain is KAGVTQTPRYLIKTRGQQVTLSCSPISGHRSVSWYQQTPGQGLQFLFEYFSETQRNKGNFPGRFSGRQFSNSRSEMNVSTLELGDSALYLCASSLGDRGLSSYNEQFFGPGTRLTVL.